This paragraph covers one TCR beta chain sequence. Germline V lookup: CDR1 SGHTA, CDR2 FQGNSA. The CDR3 contains 14 residues. The V end lost 3 bases, the J end lost 8 bases, and 16 bases lay between the germline ends. The data were taken from a study of blood T cells in healthy people across ages. Each donor was a healthy Caucasian individual from Russia, aged roughly 6 to 100. Each donor supplied roughly 9.2 milliliters of peripheral blood. Primed by a sample-barcoded 5' primer and a J-beta primer mix, a second PCR proceeded for 7 to 11 cycles. Each CDR3 protein gets one entry after TCRdb re-called the 5' RACE reads with MiXCR. The table lists 1.5 million to 2 million distinct CDR3 sequences, under 30% of them singletons, with approximately 7.7% in the top ten.

The specimen sequenced was blood. The J gene is TRBJ1-1, the V gene TRBV7-2; D call uncertain. This receptor was taken from a woman in her thirties in good health. CDR3 DNA: TGTGCCAGCAGCTTGGATCAGTCGAATCGGGAAGCTTTCTTT. Protein: CASSLDQSNREAFF.